Following are 18 T cell receptor beta chains from one sample sequenced in a study of shared clonotypes between healthy human individuals. Clones were sequenced by immunoSEQ multiplex PCR, and TCRdb holds only the in-frame ones, with some missing. The sample has some 2,500,000 clones, approximately 90% seen once. The sample taken for sequencing was naive CD4+ T cells from PBMCs. Subset: CD45RA+ positively selected. The receptors originated from a man aged 18-30 years in good health. Some clones in this sample may be carry-over from other donors' samples.

The chain joins TRBV5-1 to TRBJ2-1; tentative D call: TRBD2 (7 bases). Germline V gene sequence: CDR1 SGHRS, CDR2 YFSETQ. CDR3 length: 16 residues. The V and J ends lost 0 bases and 9 bases respectively, with 19 bases between them. This chain's CDR3 is CASSLGGLAARGEQFF. CDR3 DNA sequence: TGCGCCAGCAGCTTGGGTGGGCTAGCGGCCAGGGGTGAGCAGTTCTTC.

This chain connects TRBV7-3 to TRBJ2-1; 9 bases fit TRBD1. CDR1 SGHTA and CDR2 FQGTGA come from the germline V gene. Trimming cost V 5 bases and J 6 bases; bases outside gene matches: 11. The CDR3 loop spans 16 amino acids. CDR3 sequence (DNA): TGTGCCAGCAGCCCCCGTGGGACAGGGAAGGGCAATGAGCAGTTCTTC. Translating it yields CASSPRGTGKGNEQFF.

The chain links TRBV18 to TRBJ2-7; tentative D call: TRBD1 (6 bases). The germline V gene has CDR1 KGHSH and CDR2 LQKENI. The germline V and J ends were trimmed by 3 bases and 2 bases, with 8 bases remaining between them. This CDR3 is 13 amino acids long. CDR3 amino acids: CASSPGATYEQYF. CDR3 DNA sequence: TGTGCCAGCTCACCGGGGGCCACCTACGAGCAGTACTTC.

V is TRBV9 and J is TRBJ2-1; 13 bases agree with TRBD2. In germline, CDR1 is SGDLS, CDR2 YYNGEE. The CDR3 totals 18 residues. V lost 0 bases, J lost 0 bases, and 3 bases stayed unmatched. Written as DNA, the CDR3 is TGTGCCAGCAGCGTAGGGACTAGCGGGAGTGGCTCCTACAATGAGCAGTTCTTC. Translated, it gives CASSVGTSGSGSYNEQFF.

The rearrangement links TRBV2 to TRBJ2-1, with unresolved D. Germline V lookup: CDR1 SNHLY, CDR2 FYNNEI. The CDR3 totals 14 residues. V gave up 5 bases and J gave up 9 bases, with 17 bases separating them. This CDR3 is CASSSSGPVTEQFF. In nucleotides, the CDR3 is TGTGCCAGCAGTAGTTCTGGACCGGTAACTGAGCAGTTCTTC.

This CDR3 is CASSIIARQPGYEQYF. The DNA of the CDR3 is TGTGCCAGTAGTATTATCGCGCGACAACCCGGGTACGAGCAGTACTTC. The genes are TRBV19 and TRBJ2-7; D is uncertain. Trimming removed 3 bases from V and 4 bases from J, with 19 bases in between. The CDR3 has 16 amino acids. Germline assignment: CDR1 LNHDA and CDR2 SQIVND (reference sequence).

This clone was observed a single time. The rearrangement joins TRBV6-5 to TRBJ1-2, with 8 nucleotides matching TRBD1. In germline, CDR1 is MNHEY, CDR2 SVGAGI. CDR3 length: 16 residues. The ends lost 0 bases at V and 0 bases at J; junction bases unmatched: 3. The CDR3: CASSYSGTGTNYGYTF. CDR3 coding DNA: TGTGCCAGCAGTTACTCGGGGACAGGAACTAACTATGGCTACACCTTC.

Comment on this clone: This sample includes further DNA sequences coding for the same CDR3. The CDR3 DNA reads as TGTGCCAGCAGTCCTGGGGCTAACTATGGCTACACCTTC. Translating it yields CASSPGANYGYTF. The rearrangement joins TRBV6-6 to TRBJ1-2, with D unresolved. With 5 bases removed from V and 0 bases from J, the gap between germline ends came to 7 bases. CDR1 MNHNY and CDR2 SVGAGI come from the germline V gene (reference sequence). The CDR3 is made up of 13 amino acids.

The chain has TRBV13 and TRBJ2-7, with 9 bases matching TRBD1. This CDR3 is 17 amino acids long. Germline V gives CDR1 PRHDT, CDR2 FYEKMQ (reference sequence). V shed 0 bases, J shed 5 bases, and the junction held 11 bases outside the gene matches. CDR3 DNA sequence: TGTGCCAGCAGCTTAGGCCTTCGGGGGACAGGGATCCACGAGCAGTACTTC. Translation: CASSLGLRGTGIHEQYF. The full variable domain, in which reference TRBV13 and TRBJ2-7 provide the parts outside the CDR3, is AAGVIQSPRHLIKEKRETATLKCYPIPRHDTVYWYQQGPGQDPQFLISFYEKMQSDKGSIPDRFSAQQFSDYHSELNMSSLELGDSALYFCASSLGLRGTGIHEQYFGPGTRLTVT.

V and J are TRBV6-1 and TRBJ2-7, with D possibly being TRBD1 (6 bases). Per the germline V gene, CDR1 is MNHNS and CDR2 is SASEGT. The length of the CDR3 is 11 residues. The V and J ends lost 6 bases and 13 bases respectively, with 16 bases between them. The CDR3 loop reads CASRWTVASYF. The CDR3 DNA reads as TGTGCCAGCAGATGGACAGTAGCTTCTTACTTC.

This clone appeared a single time. The chain has TRBV5-1 and TRBJ2-3; D is undetermined. Trimming took off 7 bases at V and 0 bases at J, with 15 bases between the two ends. Germline CDR1 and CDR2: SGHRS and YFSETQ. This CDR3 is built from 15 residues. The CDR3 spells CASGIMKGSTDTQYF. CDR3 nucleotide sequence: TGCGCCAGCGGGATCATGAAGGGAAGCACAGATACGCAGTATTTT.

This chain joins TRBV5-1 and TRBJ2-5; a possible D gene is TRBD2 (6 bases). Trimming took 3 bases from V and 2 from J, leaving 17 bases between them. Per the germline V gene, CDR1 is SGHRS and CDR2 is YFSETQ. The CDR3 covers 16 residues. Here the CDR3 reads CASSWGRLVGQETQYF. CDR3 nucleotides: TGCGCCAGCAGCTGGGGGAGGCTAGTAGGGCAAGAGACCCAGTACTTC.

As DNA, the CDR3 is TGCGCCAGCAGGCTTTTCCCGGGACTAGCGGAACTTAGCTCCTACAATGAGCAGTTCTTC. It is translated as CASRLFPGLAELSSYNEQFF. V usage is TRBV5-1 and J usage is TRBJ2-1; 11 bases are a match to TRBD2. V lost 5 bases and J lost 0; bases outside the gene matches: 16. This CDR3 is 20 amino acids long. The germline V gene has CDR1 SGHRS and CDR2 YFSETQ.

The rearrangement uses TRBV19 and TRBJ2-6, with 7 bases fitting TRBD1. Trimming cost V 4 bases and J 4 bases; bases outside gene matches: 7. The CDR3 is 16 residues long. Germline lookup yields CDR1 LNHDA and CDR2 SQIVND (reference sequence). The CDR3: CASSRLQGHGANVLTF. CDR3 bases: TGTGCCAGTAGTAGGCTACAGGGGCACGGGGCCAACGTCCTGACTTTC.

The chain recombines TRBV7-9 with TRBJ1-2; TRBD1 aligns across 7 bases. The CDR3 sequence is 13 residues long. The germline V gene encodes CDR1 SEHNR and CDR2 FQNEAQ (reference sequence). Trimming removed 4 bases from V and 2 bases from J; junction bases left unmatched: 1. DNA for the CDR3: TGTGCCAGCAGCTCGGGACAGAACTATGGCTACACCTTC. It codes for CASSSGQNYGYTF.

Remarks on this clone: Other DNA sequences in the sample encode the same CDR3. The V and J genes are TRBV28 and TRBJ1-5; maybe TRBD1 (5 bases). The ends were cut back, 7 bases at V and 2 bases at J, with 9 bases in the middle. The CDR3 spans 13 residues. Germline CDR1 and CDR2: MDHEN and SYDVKM. The CDR3, as DNA: TGTGCCAGCATTTCGGGGGGCAATCAGCCCCAGCATTTT. The encoded protein is CASISGGNQPQHF.

This clone was recorded once. The chain recombines TRBV7-3 with TRBJ2-7; tentatively, D is TRBD2 (5 bases). The germline V gene encodes CDR1 SGHTA and CDR2 FQGTGA. The V end was cut by 4 bases, the J end by 3 bases, with 10 bases between. The CDR3 runs 13 residues. Written as DNA, the CDR3 is TGTGCCAGCAGCTGGGGAGAGGGCTACGAGCAGTACTTC. This translates into CASSWGEGYEQYF.

V is TRBV2 and J is TRBJ1-2; D is undetermined. In germline, CDR1 is SNHLY, CDR2 FYNNEI. The CDR3 consists of 12 residues. V was clipped by 7 bases and J by 4 bases, with 10 bases between them. The CDR3 loop is CASKAGPYGYTF. The DNA of the CDR3 is TGTGCCAGCAAAGCAGGACCCTATGGCTACACCTTC.